Detailed here is one T cell receptor beta chain. Its matching antigen is unknown. Amplification used 60 Vbeta primers and 13 Jbeta primers. Sequencing was performed with immunoSEQ multiplex PCR; in TCRdb, only in-frame clones are kept and a portion is missing. Of about 160,000 clones listed, around 75% are singletons. The sample is drawn from a study of cytomegalovirus exposure and HLA in healthy donors. General study points: TCR beta sequences numbering roughly 16,000 were associated with HLA alleles at 0.05 false discovery rate in a later analysis. According to reports, the classifier identified cytomegalovirus status with high specificity and sensitivity.

V lost 6 bases and J 4 bases, leaving 7 bases between the germline ends. Germline V gene sequence: CDR1 SEHNR, CDR2 FQNEAQ (reference sequence). The length of the CDR3 is 12 residues. The TCR was taken from a woman in her forties or fifties in good health and CMV-seropositive. J is TRBJ1-5 and V is TRBV7-9; D perhaps matches TRBD1 (6 bases). Specimen: PBMCs. The CDR3 region is CASSDRNQPQHF. CDR3 nucleotides: TGTGCCAGCAGTGACAGGAATCAGCCCCAGCATTTT.